This T cell receptor (beta chain) was retrieved from a study of blood T cell repertoires in COVID-19. Study-wide context: Acute and convalescent COVID-19 samples came from the United States, Italy and Spain. PBMCs, B-cell-depleted T cells, or T cells were the source of the cDNA or gDNA that made up the material.

Authors' processing steps: How many nucleated cells were present was estimated from reference gene primer amplification. Data came from immunoSEQ multiplex PCR; TCRdb stores just in-frame clones and leaves some out. That table is the source of V, J and clone size, and D and trimming were worked out from the DNA. The data show about 210,000 clones, 80% to 90% seen once. The CDR3 length is 17 residues. Germline values: CDR1 SGHRS, CDR2 YFSETQ. Trimming took 4 bases from V and 9 from J; bases not matched to a gene: 14. J is TRBJ2-1 and V is TRBV5-1; 12 bases are a match to TRBD2. The receptor's source is a woman aged 45-65 years with active or convalescent COVID-19. The source material was peripheral blood. DNA for the CDR3: TGCGCCAGCAGCGGGCGGACTAGCGGGGCCTCCTCCGGTGAGCAGTTCTTC. It translates to CASSGRTSGASSGEQFF.